These T cell receptor beta chains were read from a single sample in a study of cytomegalovirus exposure and HLA in healthy donors. This table comes from immunoSEQ multiplex PCR, and its TCRdb copy is limited to in-frame clones, with some not included. The profile shows approximately 190,000 clones, over 70% of them singletons. The specimen sequenced was PBMCs. The source is a woman under 30 in good health and CMV-seropositive. Both conserved end residues are part of each CDR3. The D gene is left open where the match is weak. The size of a clone is reported for some rows only, either as once, few or many, or as a class for expanded clones.

size,V,D,J,CDR3,DNA
.,TRBV4-1,TRBD2,TRBJ2-3,CASSQEWGRGAKRDTQYF,TGCGCCAGCAGCCAAGAATGGGGGCGGGGGGCTAAGAGGGATACGCAGTATTTT
.,TRBV5-5,.,TRBJ2-1,CASSSQGRAYNEQFF,TGTGCCAGCAGCTCTCAGGGGAGAGCCTACAATGAGCAGTTCTTC
.,TRBV30,.,TRBJ1-2,CAWSLGEVGYTF,TGTGCCTGGAGTTTAGGGGAGGTAGGCTACACCTTC
once,TRBV7-2,.,TRBJ1-2,CASSLGARGYTF,TGTGCCAGCAGCTTGGGGGCCCGTGGCTACACCTTC
.,TRBV13,.,TRBJ1-2,CASSFIGVMGRERRGYTF,TGTGCCAGCAGCTTCATCGGTGTCATGGGGCGCGAGAGGCGCGGCTACACCTTC
.,TRBV14,.,TRBJ1-4,CASSQGRFSRATNEKLFF,TGTGCCAGCAGCCAAGGCCGGTTTTCACGTGCAACTAATGAAAAACTGTTTTTT
.,TRBV6-6,TRBD1,TRBJ2-3,CATHTPGDSDTQYF,TGTGCCACCCATACCCCCGGGGACAGTGATACGCAGTATTTT
.,TRBV7-9,.,TRBJ1-1,CASRRATGIVLNTEAFF,TGTGCCAGCAGACGAGCCACAGGGATCGTTTTGAACACTGAAGCTTTCTTT
.,TRBV7-9,.,TRBJ2-5,CASDAGTTYQETQYF,TGTGCCAGCGACGCCGGGACAACGTACCAAGAGACCCAGTACTTC
.,TRBV5-1,TRBD1,TRBJ2-3,CASRGTGSTDTQYF,TGTGCCAGCAGGGGGACAGGGTCCACAGATACGCAGTATTTT
once,TRBV7-2,.,TRBJ2-4,CASSFRASGDKNIQYF,TGTGCCAGCAGCTTCCGCGCCTCCGGGGACAAAAACATTCAGTACTTC
once,TRBV7-9,.,TRBJ2-1,CASSPAGVEQFF,TGTGCCAGCAGCCCCGCCGGGGTTGAGCAGTTCTTC
.,TRBV11-2,TRBD1,TRBJ1-5,CASSLSGTGQPQHF,TGTGCCAGCAGCTTGTCAGGGACAGGTCAGCCCCAGCATTTT
.,TRBV6-1,.,TRBJ1-1,CASNRDSDTEAFF,TGTGCCAGCAACCGGGACTCGGACACTGAAGCTTTCTTT
few,TRBV5-1,.,TRBJ1-2,CASSLAGRGGYTF,TGCGCCAGCAGCTTGGCCGGTCGAGGTGGCTACACCTTC
.,TRBV30,.,TRBJ1-3,CAWSVLGGSGNTIYF,TGTGCCTGGAGTGTGCTGGGGGGGTCTGGAAACACCATATATTTT
.,TRBV7-2,TRBD1,TRBJ1-2,CARKARDSLLINYGYTF,TGTGCCAGAAAGGCCCGGGACAGCCTACTGATTAACTATGGCTACACCTTC
.,TRBV7-2,.,TRBJ2-3,CASSSGPTDTQYF,TGTGCCAGCTCTTCAGGGCCCACAGATACGCAGTATTTT
.,TRBV5-6,.,TRBJ1-1,CASSPTPYNSNTEAFF,TGTGCCAGCAGCCCCACCCCCTACAACAGTAACACTGAAGCTTTCTTT
.,TRBV7-2,.,TRBJ1-3,CASSLVGGQVDTIYF,TGTGCCAGCAGCTTAGTAGGCGGGCAGGTTGACACCATATATTTT
.,TRBV6-1,TRBD1,TRBJ1-4,CASGATGTGGLELFF,TGTGCCAGCGGAGCCACCGGGACAGGGGGCTTGGAACTGTTTTTT
.,TRBV28,.,TRBJ2-5,CASSFGADTQYF,TGTGCCAGCAGTTTTGGGGCGGATACCCAGTACTTC
once,TRBV7-8,TRBD1,TRBJ2-2,CASSLLDRGTGELFF,TGTGCCAGCAGCTTATTGGACAGGGGGACCGGGGAGCTGTTTTTT
.,TRBV29-1,.,TRBJ1-1,CSVEEGITEAFF,TGCAGCGTTGAGGAGGGCATCACTGAAGCTTTCTTT
.,TRBV15,.,TRBJ2-1,CATSGAVGGYNEQFF,TGTGCCACCAGCGGGGCGGTAGGCGGATACAATGAGCAGTTCTTC
.,TRBV5-8,.,TRBJ2-2,CASSLATGLGNTGELFF,TGTGCCAGCAGCTTGGCCACAGGGCTGGGTAACACCGGGGAGCTGTTTTTT
.,TRBV6-1,TRBD1,TRBJ1-1,CASRTGSTEAFF,TGTGCCAGCAGGACAGGGAGCACTGAAGCTTTCTTT
.,TRBV14,TRBD2,TRBJ2-3,CASSQGLAGGVTDTQYF,TGTGCCAGCAGCCAAGGGTTAGCGGGGGGCGTCACAGATACGCAGTATTTT
.,TRBV21-1,.,TRBJ2-1,CASNTADNEQFF,TGTGCCAGCAATACTGCGGACAATGAGCAGTTCTTC
.,TRBV6-5,.,TRBJ1-6,CASQQGTFSPLHF,TGTGCCAGCCAACAGGGCACTTTCTCACCCCTCCACTTT
.,TRBV4-3,.,TRBJ1-5,CASSQDVTIGQPQHF,TGCGCCAGCAGCCAAGATGTGACGATCGGGCAGCCCCAGCATTTT
.,TRBV7-8,.,TRBJ1-1,CASSLDKNTEAFF,TGTGCCAGCAGCTTAGACAAGAACACTGAAGCTTTCTTT
.,TRBV30,.,TRBJ1-2,CAWSWGLINYGYTF,TGTGCCTGGAGCTGGGGCTTGATTAACTATGGCTACACCTTC
.,TRBV4-1,.,TRBJ2-2,CASSQGQAQAGELFF,TGCGCCAGCAGCCAAGGGCAGGCGCAGGCCGGGGAGCTGTTTTTT
.,TRBV19,.,TRBJ2-6,CASSEWSSGANVLTF,TGTGCCAGTAGTGAGTGGAGCTCTGGGGCCAACGTCCTGACTTTC
.,TRBV6-5,TRBD1,TRBJ1-1,CASRDRGGRTEAFF,TGTGCCAGCAGAGACAGGGGGGGGCGGACTGAAGCTTTCTTT
.,TRBV30,TRBD1,TRBJ1-2,CAWSVLNRGWSYGYTF,TGTGCCTGGAGTGTGTTGAACAGGGGGTGGTCCTATGGCTACACCTTC
.,TRBV4-3,TRBD1,TRBJ1-2,CASSQGVLQGAIGYTF,TGCGCCAGCAGCCAAGGCGTCTTACAGGGGGCGATTGGCTACACCTTC
few,TRBV28,.,TRBJ1-6,CASSEKNLRGSPLHF,TGTGCCAGCAGCGAAAAAAACCTTCGGGGGTCACCCCTCCACTTT
.,TRBV30,TRBD2,TRBJ2-3,CAWKIRGTSATDTQYF,TGTGCCTGGAAGATTCGCGGGACTAGCGCTACAGATACGCAGTATTTT
.,TRBV6-1,.,TRBJ1-2,CASGPYTDRSNSYTF,TGTGCCAGCGGCCCTTACACTGACAGGAGTAATTCCTACACCTTC
.,TRBV5-4,.,TRBJ2-2,CASSPGHRLNTGELFF,TGTGCCAGCAGCCCGGGACACAGATTAAACACCGGGGAGCTGTTTTTT
.,TRBV4-3,.,TRBJ1-5,CASSQETGYNQPQHF,TGCGCCAGCAGCCAAGAAACCGGTTACAATCAGCCCCAGCATTTT
.,TRBV7-3,TRBD1,TRBJ2-1,CASSSTSDRVDEQFF,TGTGCCAGCAGCTCCACCTCGGACAGGGTCGATGAGCAGTTCTTC
.,TRBV9,TRBD2,TRBJ2-2,CASSLRTSGGTGELFF,TGTGCCAGCAGCCTACGGACTAGCGGTGGCACCGGGGAGCTGTTTTTT
.,TRBV6-6,TRBD2,TRBJ2-1,CASNPLAGNEQFF,TGTGCCAGCAACCCACTAGCGGGCAATGAGCAGTTCTTC